This entry lists 23 T cell receptor beta chains sequenced from one sample in a study of blood T cell repertoires in COVID-19. The data were produced by immunoSEQ multiplex PCR, yet TCRdb's version contains in-frame clones alone and is incomplete. This sample has 490,000 or so clones, with 75% to 90% found just once. Sequencing was performed on PBMCs or T cells enriched from blood (not recorded which). The receptors originated from a woman in her sixties or seventies who had recovered from COVID-19.

The J gene is TRBJ2-6, the V gene TRBV5-1; TRBD1 is a possible D gene (5 bases). CDR1 is SGHRS and CDR2 is YFSETQ in the germline V gene. This CDR3 is 17 amino acids long. V lost 0 bases and J 0 bases, leaving 10 bases between the germline ends. In DNA, the CDR3 is TGCGCCAGCAGCTTGGCCAGAGACAGCTCTGGGGCCAACGTCCTGACTTTC. This translates into CASSLARDSSGANVLTF. Complete variable domain (other parts from reference TRBV5-1 and TRBJ2-6): KAGVTQTPRYLIKTRGQQVTLSCSPISGHRSVSWYQQTPGQGLQFLFEYFSETQRNKGNFPGRFSGRQFSNSRSEMNVSTLELGDSALYLCASSLARDSSGANVLTFGAGSRLTVL.

The chain is built from TRBV18 and TRBJ1-3, with a tentative D call TRBD1 (5 bases). The CDR3 runs to 15 residues. The germline V gene has CDR1 KGHSH and CDR2 LQKENI. The V end lost 3 bases, the J end lost 3 bases, and 12 bases lay between the germline ends. The DNA for the CDR3 is TGTGCCAGCTCACCCCAGGGATCAGGTGGAAACACCATATATTTT. This sequence encodes CASSPQGSGGNTIYF.

The chain employs TRBV9 and TRBJ2-6; no clear D gene. The CDR3 totals 17 residues. Germline loops: CDR1 SGDLS, CDR2 YYNGEE. Trimming removed 3 bases from V and 0 bases from J, with 13 bases in between. The CDR3 bases are TGTGCCAGCAGCGCCGGGTCTCCTTTCTCTGGGGCCAACGTCCTGACTTTC. Protein product: CASSAGSPFSGANVLTF.

The chain is built from TRBV19 and TRBJ1-2, with 7 bases aligning to TRBD1. Germline V gives CDR1 LNHDA, CDR2 SQIVND (reference sequence). Losses at the gene ends were 3 bases for V and 5 bases for J; bases not matched to a gene: 9. The CDR3 totals 15 residues. CDR3 protein: CASSILASRGYGYTF. The CDR3 DNA is TGTGCCAGTAGTATCTTAGCCTCCAGGGGGTATGGCTACACCTTC. Based on the CDR3 plus reference TRBV19 and TRBJ1-2, the full variable domain is DGGITQSPKYLFRKEGQNVTLSCEQNLNHDAMYWYRQDPGQGLRLIYYSQIVNDFQKGDIAEGYSVSREKKESFPLTVTSAQKNPTAFYLCASSILASRGYGYTFGSGTRLTVV.

J is TRBJ1-4 and V is TRBV12-5, with a tentative D call TRBD1 (6 bases). The V end lost 6 bases, the J end lost 4 bases, and 15 bases lay between the germline ends. CDR1 and CDR2 from the germline V gene are LGHNT and FRNRAP. CDR3 length: 15 amino acids. The CDR3 nucleotides are TGTGCTAGTGGATCCGGACAGCTCAATAATGAAAAACTGTTTTTT. Protein sequence: CASGSGQLNNEKLFF.

The chain carries TRBV10-1 and TRBJ1-5; tentatively, D is TRBD1 (5 bases). CDR1 WNHNN and CDR2 SYGVQD come from the germline V gene (reference sequence). The CDR3 covers 15 residues. With 4 bases removed from V and 0 bases from J, the gap between germline ends came to 10 bases. CDR3 DNA: TGCGCCAGCAGTGGGAGGGGCCTTAGCAATCAGCCCCAGCATTTT. It translates to CASSGRGLSNQPQHF.

The genes are TRBV5-8 and TRBJ2-5; D not certain. The CDR3 runs to 14 residues. Looked up from germline, CDR1 is SGHTS and CDR2 is YDEGEE. Trimming pared 2 bases from V and 2 bases from J, leaving 10 bases between. The CDR3 is CASSFIWPQETQYF. CDR3 nucleotides: TGTGCCAGCAGCTTTATTTGGCCGCAAGAGACCCAGTACTTC.

This chain joins TRBV5-1 and TRBJ2-7; 11 bases fit TRBD1. Looked up from germline, CDR1 is SGHRS and CDR2 is YFSETQ. V dropped 5 bases and J dropped 3; count of bases not matched to a gene: 16. The CDR3 contains 18 residues. CDR3 DNA: TGCGCCAGCAGTTCGACTGCTAACCCGGGACAGGGGGGCTACGAGCAGTACTTC. Protein sequence: CASSSTANPGQGGYEQYF.

The chain joins TRBV6-6 to TRBJ1-5; no definite D call. The CDR3 extends over 13 amino acids. With 6 bases removed from V and 5 bases from J, the gap between germline ends came to 11 bases. In germline, CDR1 is MNHNY, CDR2 SVGAGI (reference sequence). The CDR3 protein is CASRVQEHQPQHF. In DNA form, the CDR3 reads TGTGCCAGCAGGGTGCAGGAACATCAGCCCCAGCATTTT.

J is TRBJ1-2 and V is TRBV6-6, with D possibly being TRBD1 (6 bases). V was clipped by 4 bases and J by 4 bases, with 16 bases between them. CDR3 length equals 15 residues. CDR1 MNHNY and CDR2 SVGAGI come from the germline V gene (reference sequence). The CDR3: CASSSRGGQGYGYTF. DNA of the CDR3: TGTGCCAGCAGTTCCCGCGGGGGGCAGGGCTATGGCTACACCTTC.

The chain has TRBV11-2 and TRBJ1-3, with a tentative D call TRBD1 (5 bases). In germline, CDR1 is SGHAT, CDR2 FQNNGV. This CDR3 has 15 residues. The V gene lost 0 bases and the J gene lost 3 bases, with 9 bases spanning the gap. CDR3 in amino acids: CASSLDQGLGNTIYF. As DNA, the CDR3 is TGTGCCAGCAGCTTAGATCAGGGTCTTGGAAACACCATATATTTT.

The V and J genes are TRBV2 and TRBJ1-2, with no clear D. CDR3 size: 14 residues. CDR1 SNHLY and CDR2 FYNNEI come from the germline V gene. V dropped 6 bases and J dropped 0 bases, with 11 bases sitting between them. The CDR3, as DNA: TGTGCCAGCAGGGCTTTGAGGACTAACTATGGCTACACCTTC. This gives the protein CASRALRTNYGYTF.

This clone appeared once. V is TRBV6-5 and J is TRBJ1-2; 10 bases are shared with TRBD1. The CDR3 covers 16 residues. Looked up from germline, CDR1 is MNHEY and CDR2 is SVGAGI. V trimming: 3 bases; J trimming: 4 bases; junction bases outside the gene matches: 8. This chain's CDR3 is CASSYSSGQGSYGYTF. CDR3 in DNA: TGTGCCAGCAGTTATTCCTCGGGACAGGGGTCCTATGGCTACACCTTC.

The V gene is TRBV29-1, the J gene TRBJ1-4; a weak D match, TRBD1 (6 bases). The CDR3 totals 13 residues. CDR1 and CDR2 (germline): SQVTM, ANQGSEA. The V gene lost 3 bases and the J gene lost 8 bases, with 13 bases spanning the gap. The CDR3 sequence is CSVEGALGEKLFF. The CDR3 DNA reads TGCAGCGTTGAGGGGGCGCTTGGGGAAAAACTGTTTTTT.

V gene TRBV27 combines with J gene TRBJ1-2, with D tentatively TRBD1 (5 bases). This CDR3 spans 14 amino acids. Germline CDR1 reads MNHEY; CDR2 reads SMNVEV (reference sequence). V lost 5 bases and J 4 bases, leaving 14 bases between the germline ends. The CDR3 sequence is CASSPGLSGYGYTF. CDR3 DNA: TGTGCCAGCAGTCCGGGACTTTCAGGCTATGGCTACACCTTC.

The chain recombines TRBV21-1 with TRBJ1-2; TRBD1 reflects the table's D call only, with no check against the DNA. TRBV21-1 is reported as a pseudogene. This CDR3 contains 13 residues. The DNA for the CDR3 is TGTGCCAGCAGCAAACAAAGGGGGTATGGCTACACCTTC. Translating gives CASSKQRGYGYTF.

The chain carries TRBV6-5 and TRBJ1-4; 10 nucleotides align to TRBD1. The CDR3 is 15 amino acids. The germline CDR1 and CDR2 sequences are MNHEY and SVGAGI. J gave up 2 bases and V 7 bases, and 4 bases lay outside the gene matches. CDR3 sequence: CASTKDRGTNEKLFF. The CDR3 bases are TGTGCCAGCACGAAGGACAGGGGGACTAATGAAAAACTGTTTTTT.

The chain uses TRBV5-1 and TRBJ1-6, with TRBD1 identical over 7 bases. Germline V gene data show CDR1 as SGHRS and CDR2 as YFSETQ. The CDR3 covers 14 residues. The J segment lost 10 bases and the V segment lost 2 bases, leaving 6 bases of the junction unmatched. The DNA for the CDR3 is TGCGCCAGCAGCTTCGGGACAGAGAGGTCACCCCTCCACTTT. This sequence encodes CASSFGTERSPLHF.

This clone was seen once. V usage is TRBV7-2 and J usage is TRBJ2-3; D may be TRBD2 (7 bases). With 5 bases removed from V and 5 bases from J, the gap between germline ends came to 20 bases. The CDR3 runs to 16 residues. Germline V gene data show CDR1 as SGHTA and CDR2 as FQGNSA. The CDR3 DNA sequence: TGTGCCAGCAGCCCTTATGGGGGGGGGCCTGTAGATACGCAGTATTTT. It translates to CASSPYGGGPVDTQYF.

V usage is TRBV5-4 and J usage is TRBJ1-3, with D maybe TRBD1 (6 bases). V was clipped by 3 bases and J by 7 bases, with 14 bases between them. The V gene's germline CDR1 is SGHNT and CDR2 YYREEE (reference sequence). The CDR3 contains 14 residues. CDR3 sequence (DNA): TGTGCCAGCAGCTCAGGGGTAGCCGGGAACACCATATATTTT. Its protein product is CASSSGVAGNTIYF.

The chain joins TRBV3-1 (or the pseudogene TRBV3-2) to TRBJ1-4; D unclear. The CDR3 runs to 13 residues. V lost 0 bases, J lost 7 bases, and 6 bases lay in between. Germline V gives CDR1 LGHDT, CDR2 YNNKEL (reference sequence). CDR3 sequence: CASSQEAVEKLFF. CDR3 bases: TGTGCCAGCAGCCAAGAGGCGGTTGAAAAACTGTTTTTT.

This chain links TRBV5-8 with TRBJ1-2; D is unresolved. The CDR3 loop spans 16 amino acids. In germline, CDR1 is SGHTS, CDR2 YDEGEE. V was clipped by 0 bases and J by 2 bases, with 14 bases between them. The CDR3 DNA sequence: TGTGCCAGCAGCTTGGCCGGGGTATCGGGGAACTATGGCTACACCTTC. Protein sequence: CASSLAGVSGNYGYTF. Together with reference TRBV5-8 and TRBJ1-2, the CDR3 gives the full variable domain: EAGVTQSPTHLIKTRGQQATLRCSPISGHTSVYWYQQALGLGLQFLLWYDEGEERNRGNFPPRFSGRQFPNYSSELNVNALELEDSALYLCASSLAGVSGNYGYTFGSGTRLTVV.

The CDR3 nucleotides read TGTGCCAGCACCATACGGGGGGCAGGAGGAAAACTGTTTTTT. Translation gives CASTIRGAGGKLFF. The V gene is TRBV6-5, the J gene TRBJ1-4; D perhaps matches TRBD1 (6 bases). The CDR3 has 14 amino acids. V lost 7 bases and J 10 bases, leaving 19 bases between the germline ends. CDR1 MNHEY and CDR2 SVGAGI come from the germline V gene.